Following are 25 T cell receptor beta chains from one sample sequenced in a study of T cell responses to AZD1222 COVID-19 vaccine (dated by TCRdb to the early 2020s). According to the study, the label for this sample's time point signals: baseline before first vaccination. The protocol used for the library was the immunoSEQ multiplex PCR assay. In its TCRdb copy, this immuneACCESS table keeps in-frame sequences only and misses some clones. Where compared with another copy, unresolved V genes explain less than half of these, and the others have no known cause. In all, the sample holds tens of thousands of clones, and more than 70% of those were seen once. Roughly 2.3% of the sample is taken by the ten largest. The starting material was peripheral blood, obtained on day 0 of AZD1222 vaccination. All receptors come from an adult in good health.

This clone was seen once. The V gene is TRBV3-1 (or the pseudogene TRBV3-2), the J gene TRBJ1-5; the D gene is possibly TRBD1 (5 bases). V was trimmed by 5 bases and J by 7 bases, leaving 18 bases between them. The CDR3 runs to 15 residues. The germline gives CDR1 LGHDT, CDR2 YNNKEL (reference sequence). In DNA, the CDR3 is TGTGCCAGCAGCAGCAGCCGGGACCTGGGGCAGCCCCAGCATTTT. It encodes CASSSSRDLGQPQHF.

CDR3 sequence (DNA): TGCGCCAGCAGCCAAGAGGGGGAGAGCTACAATGAGCAGTTCTTC. Translating gives CASSQEGESYNEQFF. The rearrangement links TRBV4-3 to TRBJ2-1, with D possibly being TRBD1 or TRBD2 (5 bases each). CDR1 LGHNA and CDR2 YSLEER come from the germline V gene. Trimming stripped 0 bases from V and 3 bases from J, with 9 bases between. The CDR3 contains 15 residues.

The J gene is TRBJ2-5, the V gene TRBV5-6; possibly TRBD2 for D (7 bases). V was pared by 2 bases and J by 5 bases, with 13 bases between. CDR1 and CDR2 (germline): SGHDT, YYEEEE. The CDR3 is 14 residues long. Here the CDR3 DNA reads TGTGCCAGCAGCTTTCGGGGGGCAGGGGAGACCCAGTACTTC. This sequence encodes CASSFRGAGETQYF.

The chain carries TRBV5-1 and TRBJ1-2, with D uncertain. V lost 4 bases to trimming and J lost 6 bases, with 13 bases between them. The CDR3 consists of 13 residues. The V gene's germline CDR1 is SGHRS and CDR2 YFSETQ. CDR3 protein: CASSNQGMDGYTF. Written as DNA, the CDR3 is TGCGCCAGCAGCAACCAAGGCATGGATGGCTACACCTTC.

V gene TRBV27 combines with J gene TRBJ1-2, with 10 bases lining up with TRBD1. Germline CDR1 reads MNHEY; CDR2 reads SMNVEV (reference sequence). Unmatched junction bases numbered 7, after V lost 4 bases and J lost 8 bases. The CDR3 contains 14 residues. The DNA of the CDR3 is TGTGCCAGCAGTTGGGGACAGGGGCTTTTGGGCTACACCTTC. Its protein is CASSWGQGLLGYTF.

The V gene is TRBV7-9, the J gene TRBJ2-3, with 7 bases matching TRBD2. Germline V lookup: CDR1 SEHNR, CDR2 FQNEAQ (reference sequence). J gave up 1 base and V 5 bases, and 15 bases lay outside the gene matches. This CDR3 comprises 18 residues. The CDR3 region has the DNA TGTGCCAGCAGCCCGGGGAGGGAGTCTGTTCGGGGCACAGATACGCAGTATTTT. Translating it yields CASSPGRESVRGTDTQYF. The full variable domain, completed using reference TRBV7-9 and TRBJ2-3, is DTGVSQNPRHKITKRGQNVTFRCDPISEHNRLYWYRQTLGQGPEFLTYFQNEAQLEKSRLLSDRFSAERPKGSFSTLEIQRTEQGDSAMYLCASSPGRESVRGTDTQYFGPGTRLTVL.

The chain employs TRBV2 and TRBJ2-3; D remains ambiguous. This CDR3 contains 14 residues. The germline V and J ends were trimmed by 7 bases and 2 bases, with 13 bases remaining between them. Germline loops: CDR1 SNHLY, CDR2 FYNNEI. CDR3 sequence (DNA): TGTGCCAGCACCGGCAGGTTAAACACAGATACGCAGTATTTT. Translated, it gives CASTGRLNTDTQYF.

The chain combines TRBV19 with TRBJ1-1; 11 bases are shared with TRBD1. V dropped 8 bases and J dropped 7; count of bases not matched to a gene: 21. Per germline, CDR1 LNHDA and CDR2 SQIVND (reference sequence). The CDR3 runs to 18 residues. The CDR3 bases are TGTGCCAGTGGAACCGGGACAGGGGGAACGCTTCTACTGGGTGAAGCTTTCTTT. This sequence encodes CASGTGTGGTLLLGEAFF. Variable domain in full (rest from reference TRBV19 and TRBJ1-1): DGGITQSPKYLFRKEGQNVTLSCEQNLNHDAMYWYRQDPGQGLRLIYYSQIVNDFQKGDIAEGYSVSREKKESFPLTVTSAQKNPTAFYLCASGTGTGGTLLLGEAFFGQGTRLTVV.

J is TRBJ1-5 and V is TRBV6-5; D ambiguous. V gave up 4 bases and J gave up 5 bases, with 6 bases separating them. CDR3 length: 12 amino acids. Looked up from germline, CDR1 is MNHEY and CDR2 is SVGAGI. CDR3 nucleotide sequence: TGTGCCAGCAGTTGGATATATCAGCCCCAGCATTTT. Its protein product is CASSWIYQPQHF.

The genes are TRBV12-3 or TRBV12-4 and TRBJ2-7; D possibly corresponds to TRBD1 (5 bases). The V end was cut by 6 bases, the J end by 5 bases, with 11 bases between. This CDR3 has 12 amino acids. CDR3 nucleotide sequence: TGTGCCAGCAGGTGGACAAAGCACGAGCAGTACTTC. Translating gives CASRWTKHEQYF.

CDR3 protein: CASSPRPLGADTEAFF. The DNA of the CDR3 is TGTGCCAGCTCACCAAGGCCTCTAGGGGCTGACACTGAAGCTTTCTTT. The V gene is TRBV18, the J gene TRBJ1-1, with D tentatively TRBD1 (5 bases). The CDR3 has 16 amino acids. Germline CDR1 reads KGHSH; CDR2 reads LQKENI. V lost 2 bases to trimming and J lost 3 bases, with 16 bases between them.

J is TRBJ2-2 and V is TRBV10-2; D gene ambiguous. Trimming shortened V by 6 bases and J by 2 bases, and 4 bases separated the two germline ends. The CDR3 contains 12 residues. Germline CDR1 WSHSY, CDR2 SAAADI. In DNA, the CDR3 is TGCGCCAGCAGGAGTAACACCGGGGAGCTGTTTTTT. It codes for CASRSNTGELFF.

V gene TRBV4-1 combines with J gene TRBJ1-5; the D is unclear. The germline CDR1 and CDR2 sequences are MGHRA and YSYEKL. The CDR3 consists of 15 residues. V was pared by 1 base and J by 5 bases, with 12 bases between. The CDR3 DNA follows: TGCGCCAGCAGCCAAGGATTGCGGGCGGATCAGCCCCAGCATTTT. It translates to CASSQGLRADQPQHF.

The rearrangement joins TRBV6-2 or TRBV6-3 to TRBJ2-2; either TRBD1 or TRBD2 may fit D (6 bases each). CDR1 and CDR2 from the germline V gene are MNHEY and SVGEGT. Trimming cost V 2 bases and J 5 bases, with 15 bases left between them. The length of the CDR3 is 16 residues. The chain's CDR3 is CASSYIGGRKTGELFF. The CDR3 nucleotides are TGTGCCAGCAGTTACATAGGGGGGAGAAAGACCGGGGAGCTGTTTTTT.

The chain combines TRBV27 with TRBJ2-2; 8 bases match TRBD1. The CDR3 is 15 amino acids. From germline, CDR1 is MNHEY and CDR2 SMNVEV (reference sequence). V was clipped by 0 bases and J by 5 bases; unmatched bases: 2. This chain's CDR3 is CASSLSTGVTGELFF. The CDR3 DNA is TGTGCCAGCAGTTTATCGACAGGGGTGACCGGGGAGCTGTTTTTT.

The chain couples TRBV9 to TRBJ1-3; perhaps TRBD1 as D (5 bases). V lost 4 bases to trimming and J lost 2 bases, with 16 bases between them. The CDR3 has 16 residues. Germline loops: CDR1 SGDLS, CDR2 YYNGEE. The CDR3 sequence is CASSLNRGITGNTIYF. The CDR3 DNA follows: TGTGCCAGCAGCCTAAACCGGGGGATTACTGGAAACACCATATATTTT.

The V gene is TRBV5-1, the J gene TRBJ2-3; D unclear. Trimming cost V 5 bases and J 0 bases, with 10 bases left between them. The germline V gene encodes CDR1 SGHRS and CDR2 YFSETQ. This CDR3 region has 14 residues. The CDR3 spells CASSDPRSTDTQYF. The CDR3 coding sequence is TGCGCCAGCAGTGACCCCCGAAGCACAGATACGCAGTATTTT.

This chain joins TRBV7-9 and TRBJ1-3; D gene ambiguous. The germline V gene encodes CDR1 SEHNR and CDR2 FQNEAQ (reference sequence). V was clipped by 6 bases and J by 1 base, with 10 bases between them. This CDR3 has 14 residues. CDR3 residues: CASSPLGSGNTIYF. The CDR3 DNA reads TGTGCCAGCAGTCCTCTGGGGTCTGGAAACACCATATATTTT.

The chain uses TRBV5-6 and TRBJ2-1; 8 nucleotides agree with TRBD1. In germline, CDR1 is SGHDT, CDR2 YYEEEE. The CDR3 runs to 13 residues. J gave up 4 bases and V 7 bases, and 4 bases lay outside the gene matches. CDR3: CASSGTGYNEQFF. The CDR3 DNA follows: TGTGCCAGCTCCGGGACAGGATACAATGAGCAGTTCTTC.

The rearrangement uses TRBV29-1 and TRBJ1-5; perhaps TRBD1 as D (5 bases). Trimming took 5 bases from V and 3 from J, leaving 8 bases between them. Germline CDR1 and CDR2: SQVTM and ANQGSEA. The CDR3 is 12 residues long. This CDR3 reads CSVWTHNQPQHF. As DNA, the CDR3 is TGCAGCGTTTGGACACACAATCAGCCCCAGCATTTT. The whole variable domain, filled in from reference TRBV29-1 and TRBJ1-5, reads SAVISQKPSRDICQRGTSLTIQCQVDSQVTMMFWYRQQPGQSLTLIATANQGSEATYESGFVIDKFPISRPNLTFSTLTVSNMSPEDSSIYLCSVWTHNQPQHFGDGTRLSIL.

The chain couples TRBV30 to TRBJ1-5; TRBD1 might be the D (5 bases). CDR3 length: 12 residues. The germline V gene has CDR1 GTSNPN and CDR2 SVGIG (reference sequence). Trimming removed 3 bases from V and 7 bases from J, with 10 bases in between. The CDR3 nucleotides are TGTGCCTGGAGCGATGGGGCCCAGCCCCAGCATTTT. This codes for CAWSDGAQPQHF.

The CDR3 sequence is CASSFTTGYGSPLHF. The DNA for the CDR3 is TGTGCCAGCAGTTTTACGACAGGGTATGGCTCACCCCTCCACTTT. The chain is built from TRBV6-5 and TRBJ1-6, with 7 bases identical to TRBD1. The CDR3 spans 15 residues. After removal of 4 bases from V and 10 bases from J, the junction contained 10 bases not matched to a gene. Germline values: CDR1 MNHEY, CDR2 SVGAGI.

This chain uses TRBV29-1 with TRBJ1-1; D uncertain. V lost 6 bases to trimming and J lost 4 bases, with 9 bases between them. This CDR3 contains 11 residues. Germline V CDR1 and CDR2: SQVTM, ANQGSEA. The CDR3 reads CSVAQSTEAFF. In nucleotides, the CDR3 is TGCAGCGTGGCCCAAAGCACTGAAGCTTTCTTT. Full variable domain (rest looked up from reference TRBV29-1 and TRBJ1-1): SAVISQKPSRDICQRGTSLTIQCQVDSQVTMMFWYRQQPGQSLTLIATANQGSEATYESGFVIDKFPISRPNLTFSTLTVSNMSPEDSSIYLCSVAQSTEAFFGQGTRLTVV.

This sequence joins TRBV19 and TRBJ1-4, with D perhaps matching TRBD1 (5 bases). The CDR3 has 17 residues. V shed 3 bases and J shed 5 bases, with 19 bases lying between them. Germline V gene data show CDR1 as LNHDA and CDR2 as SQIVND (reference sequence). The CDR3 protein is CASSIPGRWGENEKLFF. CDR3 sequence (DNA): TGTGCCAGTAGTATCCCCGGAAGGTGGGGCGAAAATGAAAAACTGTTTTTT.

CDR3 DNA sequence: TGTGCCAGCAGCTTAGGGGGGACTGGACGGGTTTGGTTCTTC. Protein product: CASSLGGTGRVWFF. The chain uses TRBV7-9 and TRBJ2-1; weak D call: TRBD2 (6 bases). Trimming took 1 base from V and 15 from J, leaving 19 bases between them. The CDR3 spans 14 residues. Germline assignment: CDR1 SEHNR and CDR2 FQNEAQ (reference sequence).